These T cell receptor beta chains were read from a single sample in a study of blood T cell repertoires in COVID-19. This table comes from immunoSEQ multiplex PCR, and its TCRdb copy is limited to in-frame clones, with some not included. The sample consists of a few hundred thousand clones, around 83% of them appearing once. The specimen was PBMCs or T cells enriched from blood (not recorded which). The receptors were sampled from a woman between 45 and 60 years old who had been exposed to COVID-19. CDR3s include the opening cysteine and the closing phenylalanine or tryptophan. The order of the fields is D gene, clone size, V gene, J gene, CDR3 DNA, CDR3 protein. A D gene is named only where the DNA matches it firmly. Where a row states a size, it is once, few, many or the class of an expanded clone; other rows omit it.

-	-	TRBV21-1	TRBJ1-4	TGTGCCAGCAGTTCCACAGGGTTTAATGAAAAACTGTTTTTT	CASSSTGFNEKLFF
-	once	TRBV19	TRBJ1-1	TGTGCCAGTAGTATAGATCGGGACACTGAAGCTTTCTTT	CASSIDRDTEAFF
TRBD1	-	TRBV2	TRBJ2-2	TGTGCCAGCAGTCCCGGGACAGAAAACACCGGGGAGCTGTTTTTT	CASSPGTENTGELFF
TRBD1	few	TRBV4-2	TRBJ1-2	TGTGCCAGCACCCCTACACAGACAGGGCCCAATGCATTGGGTGGCTACACCTTC	CASTPTQTGPNALGGYTF
TRBD1	once	TRBV6-2/TRBV6-3	TRBJ2-1	TGTGCCAGCAGTTACACCCCCCCCTCGACAGGGGTAACCGGTAGGGAGCAGTTCTTC	CASSYTPPSTGVTGREQFF
-	-	TRBV1	TRBJ2-7	TGCACCAGCAGCCAAGAAAACCCCCGACTAGCGGGGACCTACGAGCAGTACTTC	CTSSQENPRLAGTYEQYF
-	-	TRBV27	TRBJ1-4	TGTGCCAGCCAAAGGGGGGGATACAATGAAAAACTGTTTTTT	CASQRGGYNEKLFF
-	-	TRBV6-5	TRBJ1-2	TGTGCCAGCTTTAAGGGGAACGGAGCTCTTGGCTACACCTTC	CASFKGNGALGYTF
TRBD2	-	TRBV25-1	TRBJ2-7	TGTGCCAGCAGTGGACAAACTAGCGGGGAGAACTACGAGCAGTACTTC	CASSGQTSGENYEQYF
-	-	TRBV30	TRBJ1-1	TGTGCCTGGAGTGTTATAGCCTTTGGCGGGGGCACTGAAGCTTTCTTT	CAWSVIAFGGGTEAFF
TRBD1	-	TRBV28	TRBJ1-3	TGTGCCAGCAGCCCGTTGCCCACCGGGACAGGGAGGGACACCATATATTTT	CASSPLPTGTGRDTIYF
-	-	TRBV5-1	TRBJ2-2	TGCGCCAGCGCGAGGACGAACACCGGGGAGCTGTTTTTT	CASARTNTGELFF
-	-	TRBV11-2	TRBJ2-1	TGTGCCAGCAGCGCATTTCGGGGGAATGGGAATGAGCAGTTCTTC	CASSAFRGNGNEQFF
-	-	TRBV5-1	TRBJ1-4	TGCGCCAGCAGCGGTGGCCCTAATGAAAAACTGTTTTTT	CASSGGPNEKLFF
-	-	TRBV7-2	TRBJ1-2	TGTGCCAGCGCGGAAACTCGGGGGTTCGGCTACACCTTC	CASAETRGFGYTF
TRBD2	few	TRBV19	TRBJ2-7	TGTGCCAGTAGTTTGACTTCTAGCGGGTCCTACGAGCAGTACTTC	CASSLTSSGSYEQYF
TRBD2	-	TRBV24-1	TRBJ2-3	TGTGCCACCAGTATTAGCGGGGGGACCACAGATACGCAGTATTTT	CATSISGGTTDTQYF
-	-	TRBV18	TRBJ1-2	TGTGCCAGCTCACGTGAGGGAGGCAGCGGCTACACCTTC	CASSREGGSGYTF
-	once	TRBV6-6	TRBJ1-6	TGTGCCAGCAGTTGGGGGGATAATTCACCCCTCCACTTT	CASSWGDNSPLHF
TRBD2	few	TRBV5-1	TRBJ2-1	TGCGCCAGCAGCCCAGCGGGGGCCCTAGGCAATGAGCAGTTCTTC	CASSPAGALGNEQFF
TRBD2	-	TRBV15	TRBJ2-1	TGTGCCACCAGCCCCAGCGGGGGTGTCACCTACAATGAGCAGTTCTTC	CATSPSGGVTYNEQFF
TRBD1	-	TRBV27	TRBJ1-5	TGTGCCAGCAGTATAGGGGGCTCGAGCAATCAGCCCCAGCATTTT	CASSIGGSSNQPQHF
TRBD1	-	TRBV28	TRBJ2-5	TGTGCCAGCAGTGCCGGGACAGGGATGGAAGAGACCCAGTACTTC	CASSAGTGMEETQYF
TRBD1	-	TRBV29-1	TRBJ1-1	TGCAGCGGGGGGACAGCCGAAGCTTTCTTT	CSGGTAEAFF
-	-	TRBV3-1/TRBV3-2	TRBJ1-1	TGTGCCAGCAGCCAGTCGGTTATGAACACTGAAGCTTTCTTT	CASSQSVMNTEAFF
TRBD2	many	TRBV5-4	TRBJ2-3	TGTGCCAGCAGCGCGGGGGGCGGCACAGATACGCAGTATTTT	CASSAGGGTDTQYF
TRBD1	-	TRBV7-2	TRBJ1-1	TGTGCCAGCAGCTCCCACGGGGGGACAGGGGTGGCTTTCTTT	CASSSHGGTGVAFF
-	few	TRBV30	TRBJ1-1	TGTGCCTGGAGTGTCCCCGGGAGGTGGAAGACTGAAGCTTTCTTT	CAWSVPGRWKTEAFF
TRBD2	-	TRBV7-2	TRBJ2-7	TGTGCCAGCAGCTTTTTAGCGGGGGGGCCCGAGCAGTACTTC	CASSFLAGGPEQYF
TRBD1	-	TRBV29-1	TRBJ1-2	TGCAGCGTTTCGGGACAGGGAAATGGCTACACCTTC	CSVSGQGNGYTF
-	few	TRBV15	TRBJ1-5	TGTGCCACCAGCAGAGAGAGGAGCGCGCGAATTCCCCAGCATTTT	CATSRERSARIPQHF
-	-	TRBV6-5	TRBJ1-2	TGTGCCAGCACCGACTCGGGAGGAGGGGACTATGGCTACACCTTC	CASTDSGGGDYGYTF
TRBD2	-	TRBV12-5	TRBJ2-1	TGTGCTAGTGGTTCGGGACTAGCGGGGGCCAGAGGGCAGTTCTTC	CASGSGLAGARGQFF
-	-	TRBV27	TRBJ1-2	TGTGCCAGCTGGAGTCCAGATGGCTACACCTTC	CASWSPDGYTF
TRBD1	-	TRBV18	TRBJ1-4	TGTGCCAGCTCACCCGGGACAGGGATGATGTCTAATGAAAAACTGTTTTTT	CASSPGTGMMSNEKLFF
-	-	TRBV7-9	TRBJ1-1	TGTGCCAGCAGCTTCGGGTGGAAAACTGAAGCTTTCTTT	CASSFGWKTEAFF
-	-	TRBV5-8	TRBJ1-1	TGTGCCAGCAGCTTGTGGGGGAGGGCGGAGAACACTGAAGCTTTCTTT	CASSLWGRAENTEAFF
-	-	TRBV28	TRBJ1-3	TGTGCCAGCAGTCAGGTCACGGGAAACACCATATATTTT	CASSQVTGNTIYF
-	-	TRBV7-2	TRBJ2-3	TGTGCCAGCAGCTTAGATTGGGGCTTCACAGATACGCAGTATTTT	CASSLDWGFTDTQYF
TRBD1	few	TRBV7-8	TRBJ2-1	TGTGCCAGCAGCCGGCGACAGGGTCGAATCAATGAGCAGTTCTTC	CASSRRQGRINEQFF
-	once	TRBV7-2	TRBJ1-2	TGTGCCAGCAGCTTAGATGGGACAACGATTTATGGCTACACCTTC	CASSLDGTTIYGYTF
-	-	TRBV9	TRBJ2-3	TGTGCCAGCAGCGTAGCGAGTCAGGGAAAGGGAGATACGCAGTATTTT	CASSVASQGKGDTQYF
TRBD1	-	TRBV10-3	TRBJ1-3	TGTGCCATCACCGCGACAGGGCGACACACCATATATTTT	CAITATGRHTIYF
-	-	TRBV2	TRBJ2-1	TGTGCCAGCAGTACGATACAGGGCAATGAGCAGTTCTTC	CASSTIQGNEQFF
-	-	TRBV21-1	TRBJ1-2	TGTGCCAGCAGCACCGGGACAGGGGACTATGGCTACACCTTC	CASSTGTGDYGYTF
TRBD1	few	TRBV6-5	TRBJ1-1	TGTGCCAGCAGTTACGGACAGGACACTGAAGCTTTCTTT	CASSYGQDTEAFF
TRBD1	-	TRBV28	TRBJ1-6	TGTGCCAGCAGATACCCGGGACAGCTTTCACCCCTCCACTTT	CASRYPGQLSPLHF
-	-	TRBV4-1	TRBJ1-1	TGCGCCAGCAGCCGGGCGTGGTTGAACACTGAAGCTTTCTTT	CASSRAWLNTEAFF
-	-	TRBV4-3	TRBJ2-1	TGCGCCAGCAGCCAAGATTATAGCCCGCCACGGAATGAGCAGTTCTTC	CASSQDYSPPRNEQFF
TRBD2	-	TRBV9	TRBJ2-3	TGTGCCAGCAGCGTGTCTAGCGGGGGGACCACAGATACGCAGTATTTT	CASSVSSGGTTDTQYF
TRBD2	-	TRBV9	TRBJ2-1	TGTGCCAGCAGCGTAGAACTAGCGGCCTACAATGAGCAGTTCTTC	CASSVELAAYNEQFF
-	-	TRBV11-2	TRBJ2-5	TGTGCCAGCAGCTTGCAGGGGAGCCCCCAAGAGACCCAGTACTTC	CASSLQGSPQETQYF
TRBD2	-	TRBV5-4	TRBJ2-2	TGTGCCAGCAGGTACGGGACTAGCACGACCGGGGAGCTGTTTTTT	CASRYGTSTTGELFF
-	-	TRBV29-1	TRBJ2-7	TGCAGCGTTGAAAAGAAAGGCTCGCAGGGCCGTTTCTCCTACGAGCAGTACTTC	CSVEKKGSQGRFSYEQYF
-	-	TRBV4-2	TRBJ1-1	TGTGCCAGCAGCCAAGAAGGCAGGGAAGACACTGAAGCTTTCTTT	CASSQEGREDTEAFF
-	few	TRBV12-5	TRBJ2-5	TGTGCTAGTGGTCCGGGTAATGGGGGGGCGGGAGAGACCCAGTACTTC	CASGPGNGGAGETQYF
-	-	TRBV21-1	TRBJ1-1	TGTGCCAGCAACCTTAAGGGGCCGAACACTGAAGCTTTCTTT	CASNLKGPNTEAFF
TRBD1	once	TRBV6-6	TRBJ1-1	TGTGCCTCCCAGGGGGGAATGAACACTGAAGCTTTCTTT	CASQGGMNTEAFF
-	-	TRBV30	TRBJ1-4	TGTGCCCAAAACGAGGCAGGAGGGGAAAAACTGTTTTTT	CAQNEAGGEKLFF
-	many	TRBV7-6	TRBJ1-6	TGTGCCAGCAGCTTTTCGGGGAGGAATTCACCCCTCCACTTT	CASSFSGRNSPLHF